The TCR beta chain described here comes from a study of human thymus T cells. V lost 2 bases, J lost 3 bases, and 14 bases lay in between. The CDR3 loop spans 15 amino acids. The germline gives CDR1 SEHNR, CDR2 FQNEAQ (reference sequence). The source of the thymus tissue was resections taken during corrective heart surgery. Produced via immunoSEQ multiplex PCR; TCRdb's table is partial and in-frame only. The repertoire includes fewer than 90,000 clones, around 96% of them detected once, and approximately 0.03% sits in the top ten. This sequence originates from a boy under three years old with a congenital heart defect but otherwise immunologically healthy. The chain uses TRBV7-9 and TRBJ2-7; D is possibly TRBD1 or TRBD2 (5 bases each). The sequencing sample was made of thymus tissue. CDR3 in amino acids: CASSLLSRDGYEQYF. CDR3 coding DNA: TGTGCCAGCAGCTTACTCTCCCGGGACGGCTACGAGCAGTACTTC.